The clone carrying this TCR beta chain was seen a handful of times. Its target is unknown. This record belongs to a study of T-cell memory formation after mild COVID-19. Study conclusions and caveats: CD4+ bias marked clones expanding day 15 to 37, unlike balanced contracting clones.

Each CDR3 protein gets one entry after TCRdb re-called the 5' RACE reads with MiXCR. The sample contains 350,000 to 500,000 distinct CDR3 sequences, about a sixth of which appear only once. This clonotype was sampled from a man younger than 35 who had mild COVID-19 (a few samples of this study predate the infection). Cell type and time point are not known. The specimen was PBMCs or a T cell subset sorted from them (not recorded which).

In DNA, the CDR3 is TGTGCCAGCAGCCCTAGCGTCAATCAGCCCCAGCATTTT. As protein: CASSPSVNQPQHF. V gene TRBV11-2 combines with J gene TRBJ1-5; D uncertain. The CDR3 runs 13 residues. Germline CDR1 is SGHAT and CDR2 is FQNNGV. Trimming took off 5 bases at V and 3 bases at J, with 8 bases between the two ends.